This record covers a single TCR beta chain. CDR1 is MDHEN, CDR2 SYDVKM, per germline. Trimming removed 3 bases at V and 5 bases at J, with 16 bases between. This CDR3 comprises 15 residues. This entry belongs to a study of blood T cell repertoires in COVID-19. The method was immunoSEQ multiplex PCR; TCRdb's version includes in-frame clones alone and lacks a portion of them. Here the sample spans about 200,000 clones, 86% being singletons. J is TRBJ2-5 and V is TRBV28; possible D gene TRBD2, 5 bases. This clonotype was sampled from a man aged 35-49 years with acute COVID-19. Sequencing input: PBMCs or T cells enriched from blood (not recorded which). The CDR3 nucleotides read TGTGCCAGCAGTTTGCCGAGGGCCGGGTGGGAGACCCAGTACTTC. Its protein is CASSLPRAGWETQYF.